The rows below give T cell receptor beta chains drawn from one sample of a study of CD8 T cells in ankylosing spondylitis. TCRdb used MiXCR to reprocess the 5' RACE reads, holding one entry per CDR3 protein. Of 250,000 to 350,000 distinct CDR3 sequences detected, 15% to 20% appear once; the ten largest clones hold roughly 7.3%. The sequenced material came from blood, either unsorted or a sorted T cell fraction (not recorded which). These receptors were obtained from a male donor with ankylosing spondylitis or in good health (not recorded which). CDR3s leave out the opening cysteine and the closing phenylalanine or tryptophan.

>14|TRBV3-1|TRBJ2-1
ASSQVGGRNYNEQF
>12|TRBV12-3/TRBV12-4|TRBJ2-1
ASSPGAAYNEQF
>9|TRBV20-1|TRBJ2-1
SAPSGARQF
>15|TRBV11-2|TRBJ2-3
ASSSSGGLRYADTQY
>12|TRBV6-1|TRBJ1-2
ASSLSQAPYGYT
>11|TRBV10-2|TRBJ2-5
ASSVDSKETQY
>11|TRBV20-1|TRBJ1-4
SAKRGRDEKLF
>13|TRBV5-1|TRBJ2-1
ASNLAAGGYNEQF
>14|TRBV5-1|TRBJ2-1
ASSSGTGISYNEQF
>14|TRBV7-8|TRBJ2-3
ASSSFRAGVADTQY
>14|TRBV5-1|TRBJ2-1
ASSLVASGGYNEQF
>14|TRBV5-1|TRBJ2-5
ASSSGTSGNQETQY
>10|TRBV12-3/TRBV12-4|TRBJ2-1
ASSLASNEQF
>12|TRBV28|TRBJ1-1
ASSPPPRQGEAF
>11|TRBV5-1|TRBJ1-1
ASSPLANTEAF
>12|TRBV20-1|TRBJ1-1
SARDRAPDTEAF
>14|TRBV18|TRBJ2-5
ASSPSIAGPQETQY
>16|TRBV5-1|TRBJ2-3
ASITRPRTSGSVDTQY
>16|TRBV7-3|TRBJ2-3
ASSHPSRGGNNTDTQY
>13|TRBV20-1|TRBJ1-1
SARPQQGLNTEAF
>15|TRBV6-5|TRBJ2-5
ASSYSIGTGGVQTQY
>14|TRBV12-3/TRBV12-4|TRBJ2-5
ASSFGTSRAIETQY
>12|TRBV5-1|TRBJ1-2
ASSLALGGDGYT
>11|TRBV12-3/TRBV12-4|TRBJ1-1
ASSGTGVTEAF
>13|TRBV5-1|TRBJ2-3
ASSLAGASTDTQY
>16|TRBV12-3/TRBV12-4|TRBJ1-4
TFSPGQGQPGTNEKLF
>11|TRBV7-2|TRBJ2-1
ASSLPSVSEQF
>16|TRBV18|TRBJ1-5
ASSPGTGGPDSNQPQH
>14|TRBV15|TRBJ2-1
ATSVGVSGDHNEQF
>12|TRBV6-1|TRBJ2-2
ASLTGKDTGELF
>12|TRBV12-3/TRBV12-4|TRBJ2-5
ASSFSAGVETQY
>12|TRBV28|TRBJ2-2
ASSSGVSTGELF
>14|TRBV11-2|TRBJ2-2
ASSLSAGGATGELF
>13|TRBV27|TRBJ2-6
ASSSALPGANVLT
>10|TRBV20-1|TRBJ2-1
SAWGVSNEQF
>10|TRBV3-1|TRBJ2-3
ASGGSTDTQY
>10|TRBV2|TRBJ2-5
ASSGLGETQY